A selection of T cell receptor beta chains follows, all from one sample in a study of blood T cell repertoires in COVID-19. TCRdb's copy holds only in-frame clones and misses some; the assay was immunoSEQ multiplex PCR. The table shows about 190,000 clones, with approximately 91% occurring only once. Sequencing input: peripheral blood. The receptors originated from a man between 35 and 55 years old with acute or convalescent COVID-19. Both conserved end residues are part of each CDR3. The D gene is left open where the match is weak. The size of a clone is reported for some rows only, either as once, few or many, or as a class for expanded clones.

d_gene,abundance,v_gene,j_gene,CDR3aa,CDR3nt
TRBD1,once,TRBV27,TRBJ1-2,CASSAQTGLHGYTF,TGTGCCAGCAGTGCTCAGACAGGGCTCCATGGCTACACCTTC
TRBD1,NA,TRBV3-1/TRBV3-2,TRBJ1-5,CASSPGTALRPQHF,TGTGCCAGCAGCCCTGGGACAGCCTTGCGGCCCCAGCATTTT
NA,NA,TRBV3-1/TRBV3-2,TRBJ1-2,CASSQGRQGHYGYTF,TGTGCCAGCAGCCAAGGACGGCAGGGTCACTATGGCTACACCTTC
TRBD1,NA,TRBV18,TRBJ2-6,CASSPTGISGANVLTF,TGTGCCAGCTCACCGACAGGGATCTCTGGGGCCAACGTCCTGACTTTC
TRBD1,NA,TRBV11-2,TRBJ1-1,CASSSRTGYMNTEAFF,TGTGCCAGCAGCTCAAGGACAGGGTACATGAACACTGAAGCTTTCTTT
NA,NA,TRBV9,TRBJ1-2,CASSVAAVPNNYGYTF,TGTGCCAGCAGCGTAGCGGCGGTCCCCAATAACTATGGCTACACCTTC
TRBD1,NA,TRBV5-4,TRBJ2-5,CASSLWDRQETQYF,TGTGCCAGCAGCTTGTGGGACAGGCAAGAGACCCAGTACTTC
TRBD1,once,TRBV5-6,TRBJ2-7,CASSGDSKTYEQYF,TGTGCCAGCAGCGGGGACAGCAAAACCTACGAGCAGTACTTC
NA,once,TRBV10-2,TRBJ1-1,CASSERQTVNTEAFF,TGCGCCAGCAGTGAGAGACAGACAGTGAACACTGAAGCTTTCTTT
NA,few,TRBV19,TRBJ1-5,CASKVGGGNQPQHF,TGTGCCAGTAAAGTCGGGGGGGGCAATCAGCCCCAGCATTTT
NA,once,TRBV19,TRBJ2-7,CASSSPSTGPYEQYF,TGTGCCAGTAGTTCGCCCTCGACAGGTCCCTACGAGCAGTACTTC
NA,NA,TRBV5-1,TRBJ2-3,CASSLGAGTTKVGTQYF,TGCGCCAGCAGCTTGGGGGCCGGCACGACCAAAGTAGGCACGCAGTATTTT
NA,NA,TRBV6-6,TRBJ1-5,CASDDRLFQPQHF,TGTGCCAGCGACGACAGGTTGTTTCAGCCCCAGCATTTT
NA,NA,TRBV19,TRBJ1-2,CASSIEGNYGYTF,TGTGCCAGTAGTATAGAGGGCAACTATGGCTACACCTTC
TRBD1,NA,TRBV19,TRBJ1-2,CASRGTGANYGYTF,TGTGCCAGTAGGGGGACAGGGGCTAACTATGGCTACACCTTC
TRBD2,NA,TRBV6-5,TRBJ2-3,CASRTSGGTDTQYF,TGTGCCAGCCGGACTAGCGGGGGTACAGATACGCAGTATTTT
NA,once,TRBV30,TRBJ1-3,CAWSRDSGSGNTIYF,TGTGCCTGGAGTCGAGACAGTGGCTCTGGAAACACCATATATTTT
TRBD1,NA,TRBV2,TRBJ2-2,CASRGDRDPGELFF,TGTGCCAGCAGGGGGGACAGGGATCCCGGGGAGCTGTTTTTT
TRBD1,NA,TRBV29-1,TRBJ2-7,CSVKRTGSSYEQYF,TGCAGCGTTAAACGGACAGGTAGCTCCTACGAGCAGTACTTC
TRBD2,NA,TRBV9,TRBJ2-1,CASRGSGVNEQFF,TGTGCCAGCAGGGGTAGCGGGGTCAATGAGCAGTTCTTC
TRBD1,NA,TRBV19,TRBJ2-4,CATQQGTKNIQYF,TGTGCCACTCAACAGGGGACCAAAAACATTCAGTACTTC
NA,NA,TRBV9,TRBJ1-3,CASSVQGHLSGNTIYF,TGTGCCAGCAGCGTCCAGGGACACCTCTCTGGAAACACCATATATTTT
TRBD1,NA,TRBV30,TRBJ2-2,CAWSAAVGQGARSPGNTGELFF,TGTGCCTGGAGCGCCGCTGTGGGACAGGGGGCGCGTTCCCCAGGGAACACCGGGGAGCTGTTTTTT
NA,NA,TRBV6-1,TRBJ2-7,CASSEWHGAGQDEQYF,TGTGCCAGCAGTGAATGGCATGGGGCAGGTCAGGACGAGCAGTACTTC
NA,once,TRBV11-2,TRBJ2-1,CASSPGTLREQFF,TGTGCCAGCAGCCCCGGGACTTTACGTGAGCAGTTCTTC
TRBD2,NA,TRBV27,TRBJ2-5,CASSWTSSPGTQYF,TGTGCCAGCAGTTGGACTAGCTCCCCGGGGACCCAGTACTTC
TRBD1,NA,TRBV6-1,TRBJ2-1,CASSEPRTGWDNEQFF,TGTGCCAGCAGTGAACCTCGGACAGGATGGGACAATGAGCAGTTCTTC
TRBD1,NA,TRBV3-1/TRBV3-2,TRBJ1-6,CASSGLGTGGNSPLHF,TGTGCCAGCAGCGGACTAGGGACAGGGGGTAATTCACCCCTCCACTTT
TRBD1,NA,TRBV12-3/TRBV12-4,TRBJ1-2,CASSFDREIGYTF,TGTGCCAGCAGTTTTGACAGGGAGATTGGCTACACCTTC
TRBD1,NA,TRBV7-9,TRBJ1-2,CASSHQNRGGYGYTF,TGTGCCAGCAGCCATCAGAACAGGGGTGGCTATGGCTACACCTTC
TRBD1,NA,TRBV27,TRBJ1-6,CASSPRQGRSPLHF,TGTGCCAGCAGTCCCCGACAGGGGAGGTCACCCCTCCACTTT
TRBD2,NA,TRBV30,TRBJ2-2,CAWVLAGGNTGELFF,TGTGCCTGGGTATTAGCGGGGGGAAACACCGGGGAGCTGTTTTTT
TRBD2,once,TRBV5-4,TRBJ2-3,CASSKGLAGGAVRFGTQYF,TGTGCCAGCAGCAAGGGACTAGCGGGGGGGGCCGTGCGGTTTGGTACGCAGTATTTT
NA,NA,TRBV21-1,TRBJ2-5,CASSKDPNLGQYF,TGTGCCAGCAGCAAAGATCCCAACCTCGGCCAGTACTTC
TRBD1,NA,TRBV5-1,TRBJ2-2,CASSGGPGQGDTGELFF,TGCGCCAGCAGCGGAGGACCGGGACAGGGCGACACCGGGGAGCTGTTTTTT
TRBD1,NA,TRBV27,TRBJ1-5,CASSPGQGDQPQHF,TGTGCCAGCAGTCCGGGACAGGGAGATCAGCCCCAGCATTTT
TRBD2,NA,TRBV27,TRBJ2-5,CASSSAGEETQYF,TGTGCCAGCAGTTCAGCGGGGGAGGAGACCCAGTACTTC
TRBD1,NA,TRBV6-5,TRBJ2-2,CASSYGQGGGGELFF,TGTGCCAGCAGTTACGGACAGGGGGGCGGCGGGGAGCTGTTTTTT
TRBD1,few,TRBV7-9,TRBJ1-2,CASSQRTGQGFGYTF,TGTGCCAGCAGCCAAAGGACGGGACAGGGGTTTGGCTACACCTTC
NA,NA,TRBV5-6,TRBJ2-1,CASSQTRNEQFF,TGTGCCAGCAGCCAAACGAGAAATGAGCAGTTCTTC
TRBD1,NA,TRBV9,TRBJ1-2,CASSVGQGDYGYTF,TGTGCCAGCAGCGTAGGACAGGGGGACTATGGCTACACCTTC
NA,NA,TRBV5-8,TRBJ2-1,CASSLGTLVGHYNEQFF,TGTGCCAGCAGCTTGGGCACGTTGGTTGGACATTACAATGAGCAGTTCTTC
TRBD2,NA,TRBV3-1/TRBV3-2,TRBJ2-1,CASSYIRGGRNEQFF,TGTGCCAGCAGCTATATACGGGGGGGTCGCAATGAGCAGTTCTTC
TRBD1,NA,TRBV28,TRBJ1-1,CASSPGTGTEAFF,TGTGCCAGCAGTCCCGGGACAGGAACTGAAGCTTTCTTT
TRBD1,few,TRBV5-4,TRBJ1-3,CASSPGGQALSGNTIYF,TGTGCCAGCAGCCCGGGGGGACAGGCGCTCTCTGGAAACACCATATATTTT
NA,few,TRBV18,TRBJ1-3,CASSPGGSSGNTIYF,TGTGCCAGCTCACCAGGAGGCAGCTCTGGAAACACCATATATTTT
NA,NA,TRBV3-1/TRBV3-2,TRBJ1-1,CASSQVRGRNTEAFF,TGTGCCAGCAGCCAAGTTAGGGGGAGGAACACTGAAGCTTTCTTT
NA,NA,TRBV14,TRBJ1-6,CASSQGVATGLPLHF,TGTGCCAGCAGCCAAGGGGTTGCGACGGGGTTACCCCTCCACTTT
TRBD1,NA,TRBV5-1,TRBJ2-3,CASSFGDRVMGTDTQYF,TGCGCCAGCAGCTTCGGGGACAGGGTGATGGGCACAGATACGCAGTATTTT
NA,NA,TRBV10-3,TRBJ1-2,CAISPSSSGNYGYTF,TGTGCCATCAGTCCCTCTTCTTCCGGTAACTATGGCTACACCTTC
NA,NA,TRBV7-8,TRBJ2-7,CASSLARSYEQYF,TGTGCCAGCAGCTTAGCGCGATCCTACGAGCAGTACTTC
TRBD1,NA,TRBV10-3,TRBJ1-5,CAISGNSQGAQHF,TGTGCCATCAGTGGGAACTCCCAGGGGGCCCAGCATTTT
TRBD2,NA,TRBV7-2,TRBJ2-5,CASSPTLAGAEETQYF,TGTGCCAGCAGCCCGACGCTAGCGGGGGCCGAAGAGACCCAGTACTTC